The entry below describes one TCR beta chain. Its antigen is still unknown. This entry comes from a study of vaccination effects on CD4 cells after COVID-19. With the ViraFEST assay, the study expanded antigen-specific CD4+ T cells using viral peptide pools, then sequenced them. Cultured cells yielded isolated CD4+ T cells after around 10 days. Findings of the study overall: Clones that were induced by infection or by vaccine showed marked contraction late after vaccination.

Generated by immunoSEQ multiplex PCR, the TCRdb table keeps only in-frame clones and is missing some. The sample lists tens of thousands of clones; around 70% were seen once. Germline loops: CDR1 SGHRS, CDR2 YFSETQ. V trimming: 3 bases; J trimming: 4 bases; junction bases outside the gene matches: 6. The CDR3 is made up of 15 amino acids. The chain recombines TRBV5-1 with TRBJ2-5, with 10 bases lining up with TRBD2. This clonotype was obtained from a human donor who received a COVID-19 vaccine. The sample in question was CD4+ T cells from PBMCs cultured with HCoV-229E spike peptides, obtained before COVID-19 vaccination. Here the CDR3 DNA reads TGCGCCAGCAGCTCGGGATCTAGCGGGGGAGAGACCCAGTACTTC. Its translation: CASSSGSSGGETQYF.